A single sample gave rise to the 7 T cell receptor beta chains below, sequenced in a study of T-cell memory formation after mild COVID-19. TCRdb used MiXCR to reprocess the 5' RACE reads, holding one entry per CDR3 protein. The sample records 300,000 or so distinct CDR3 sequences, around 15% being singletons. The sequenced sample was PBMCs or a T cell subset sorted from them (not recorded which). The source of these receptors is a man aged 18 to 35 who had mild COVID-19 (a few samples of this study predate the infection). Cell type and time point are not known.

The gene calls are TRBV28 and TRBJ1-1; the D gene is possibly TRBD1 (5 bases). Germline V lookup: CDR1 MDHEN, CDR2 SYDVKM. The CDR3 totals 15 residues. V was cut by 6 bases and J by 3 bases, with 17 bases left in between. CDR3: CASRRERGGYTEAFF. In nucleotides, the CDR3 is TGTGCCAGCAGACGAGAAAGGGGTGGGTACACTGAAGCTTTCTTT.

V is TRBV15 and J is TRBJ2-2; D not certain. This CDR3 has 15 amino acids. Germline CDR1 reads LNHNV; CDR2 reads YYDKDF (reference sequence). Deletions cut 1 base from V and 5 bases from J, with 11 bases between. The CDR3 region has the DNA TGTGCCACCAGCAGAGTGGTTCTGGGTACCGGGGAGCTGTTTTTT. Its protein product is CATSRVVLGTGELFF.

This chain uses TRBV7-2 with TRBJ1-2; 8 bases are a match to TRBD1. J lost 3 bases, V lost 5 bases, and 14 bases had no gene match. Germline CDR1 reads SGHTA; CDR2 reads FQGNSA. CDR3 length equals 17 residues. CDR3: CASSPTPGGDPHYGYTF. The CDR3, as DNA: TGTGCCAGCAGCCCGACGCCAGGGGGCGATCCGCACTATGGCTACACCTTC.

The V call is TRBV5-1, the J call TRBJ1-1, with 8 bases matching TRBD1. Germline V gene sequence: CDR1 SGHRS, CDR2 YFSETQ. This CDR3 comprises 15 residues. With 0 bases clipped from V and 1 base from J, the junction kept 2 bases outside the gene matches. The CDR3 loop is CASSLAQGANTEAFF. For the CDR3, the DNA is TGCGCCAGCAGCTTGGCCCAGGGGGCGAACACTGAAGCTTTCTTT.

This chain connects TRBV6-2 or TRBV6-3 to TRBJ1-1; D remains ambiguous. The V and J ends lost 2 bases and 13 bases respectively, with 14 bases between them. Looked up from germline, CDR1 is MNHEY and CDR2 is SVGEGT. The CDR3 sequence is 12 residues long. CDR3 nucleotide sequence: TGTGCCAGCAGTTACCAGTTGCAGGTGGTTTTCTTT. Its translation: CASSYQLQVVFF.

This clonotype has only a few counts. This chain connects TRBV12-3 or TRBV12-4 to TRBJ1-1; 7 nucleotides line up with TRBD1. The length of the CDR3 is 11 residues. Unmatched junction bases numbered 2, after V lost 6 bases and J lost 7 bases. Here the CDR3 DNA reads TGTGCCAGCAGGAGGACAGGTGAAGCTTTCTTT. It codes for CASRRTGEAFF.

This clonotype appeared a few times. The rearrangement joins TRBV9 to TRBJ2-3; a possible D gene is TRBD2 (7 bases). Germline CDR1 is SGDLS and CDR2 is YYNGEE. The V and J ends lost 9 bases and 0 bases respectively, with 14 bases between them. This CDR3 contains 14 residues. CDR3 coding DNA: TGTGCCACCGGCGGGGGCGGTAGCACAGATACGCAGTATTTT. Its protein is CATGGGGSTDTQYF.